This TCR beta chain was captured by sequencing in a study of shared clonotypes between healthy human individuals. Replicate PCRs for unsorted PBMC used about 0.3 ug DNA (roughly 29,000 T cell genomes). The protocol was immunoSEQ multiplex PCR, while the TCRdb copy is restricted to in-frame clones and leaves out a portion. Among under 600,000 clones listed, around 80% were seen once. The germline V gene has CDR1 MNHNS and CDR2 SASEGT. The germline V and J ends were trimmed by 9 bases and 2 bases, with 11 bases remaining between them. This CDR3 spans 12 amino acids. Sequencing was carried out using PBMCs. This TCR was sampled from a woman in her thirties or forties in good health. Some clones in this sample may be carry-over from other donors' samples. This rearrangement joins TRBV6-1 to TRBJ2-7; D is perhaps TRBD2 (6 bases). The CDR3 nucleotides are TGTGCCAGTTTGACGGGAGCCTACGAGCAGTACTTC. It encodes CASLTGAYEQYF.